Each of the 12 T cell receptor beta chains below was sequenced from the same sample in a study of CXCR3-negative and CXCR3-positive naive CD8 T cells. Study-wide results and caveats: TRB CDR3s were more hydrophobic in CXCR3-positive than in CXCR3-negative naive cells.

The antigens of these receptors remain unknown. Researchers prepared the TRB cDNA libraries using 5' RACE with UMI labels. TCRdb reprocessed the 5' RACE reads; each CDR3 protein has one entry and no DNA is given. The sample's table shows 130,000 or so distinct CDR3 sequences. Sequences were obtained from naive CXCR3+ CD8+ T cells from blood. This sample's subset: CD45RO-CCR7+CD27+CD95- naive CD8+ T cells expressing CXCR3 (TNR3+). These receptor sequences come from a human donor in good health. Some clones in this sample may be carry-over from other donors' samples.

V gene TRBV7-9 combines with J gene TRBJ2-3; TCRdb proposes TRBD2, but this gene call is untestable without DNA. The CDR3 loop spans 16 amino acids. Germline V gene sequence: CDR1 SEHNR, CDR2 FQNEAQ (reference sequence). CDR3 loop: CASSLGLAGVRDTQYF.

V usage is TRBV12-3 or TRBV12-4 and J usage is TRBJ2-1; TCRdb's D gene call, TRBD1, goes unchecked for lack of DNA. CDR3 length: 15 amino acids. The CDR3 reads CASTRGAGTYNEQFF.

The chain recombines TRBV10-3 with TRBJ2-7; the D call from TCRdb, TRBD1, cannot be confirmed without DNA. The length of the CDR3 is 15 residues. CDR1 is ENHRY and CDR2 is SYGVKD in the germline V gene. The CDR3 reads CAISENRETNYEQYF.

The chain links TRBV27 to TRBJ2-1; TCRdb's assignment of TRBD2 cannot be checked, as there is no DNA. The CDR3 runs to 11 residues. Germline V gives CDR1 MNHEY, CDR2 SMNVEV (reference sequence). CDR3 protein: CASQTSVEQFF.

The J gene is TRBJ2-5, the V gene TRBV29-1; no DNA is available, so the TRBD1 call from TCRdb remains unchecked. The length of the CDR3 is 14 residues. Germline CDR1 reads SQVTM; CDR2 reads ANQGSEA. The CDR3 loop is CSVGAFAIQETQYF. Full variable domain (rest looked up from reference TRBV29-1 and TRBJ2-5): SAVISQKPSRDICQRGTSLTIQCQVDSQVTMMFWYRQQPGQSLTLIATANQGSEATYESGFVIDKFPISRPNLTFSTLTVSNMSPEDSSIYLCSVGAFAIQETQYFGPGTRLLVL.

This sequence joins TRBV10-3 and TRBJ2-2. Germline V gene sequence: CDR1 ENHRY, CDR2 SYGVKD. The CDR3 totals 14 residues. CDR3 sequence: CAISDLDLSGELFF.

V and J are TRBV3-1 and TRBJ2-1. From germline, CDR1 is LGHDT and CDR2 YNNKEL (reference sequence). The CDR3 totals 13 residues. The CDR3 here is CASSRLESYEQFF.

The chain has TRBV28 and TRBJ2-2; without DNA, the TCRdb call of TRBD1 cannot be checked. Germline CDR1 reads MDHEN; CDR2 reads SYDVKM. The CDR3 totals 15 residues. CDR3 residues: CASQAQGVNTGELFF. Complete variable domain (other parts from reference TRBV28 and TRBJ2-2): DVKVTQSSRYLVKRTGEKVFLECVQDMDHENMFWYRQDPGLGLRLIYFSYDVKMKEKGDIPEGYSVSREKKERFSLILESASTNQTSMYLCASQAQGVNTGELFFGEGSRLTVL.

The chain employs TRBV4-2 and TRBJ2-7; TCRdb returns TRBD1, unconfirmable since there is no DNA. The V gene's germline CDR1 is LGHNA and CDR2 YNFKEQ. The CDR3 is made up of 13 amino acids. CDR3 loop: CASSLSRDYEQYF.

The genes are TRBV29-1 and TRBJ2-7. The CDR3 length is 13 residues. Germline CDR1 reads SQVTM; CDR2 reads ANQGSEA. CDR3 loop: CSVSIRADYEQYF.

The genes are TRBV27 and TRBJ1-1. This CDR3 has 15 amino acids. Per germline, CDR1 MNHEY and CDR2 SMNVEV (reference sequence). CDR3 loop: CASSGRRDRNTEAFF.

This sequence joins TRBV28 and TRBJ2-7; the D call of TRBD1 rests on TCRdb alone, since no DNA is present to check it. The CDR3 has 16 residues. The germline CDR1 and CDR2 sequences are MDHEN and SYDVKM. This chain's CDR3 is CASSFPGTGLMDEQYF.